This TCR beta chain was recovered during a study of CD4 T cells in relation to SARS-CoV-2 and coronaviruses. Study-wide context: The HLA restriction of the shared crossreactive spike epitopes was mapped.

Concerning this clone: Its antigen is currently unknown.

V gave up 4 bases and J gave up 1 base; unmatched junction bases: 9. Per the germline V gene, CDR1 is SGHDN and CDR2 is FVKESK. This CDR3 spans 16 amino acids. Unexposed donor CD4+ T cells date from about 2011-2018, before the COVID-19 pandemic. Isolation of CD4+ T cells took place after about 10 days in culture. Profiling relied on immunoSEQ multiplex PCR, and the TCRdb table lists in-frame clones only, not all of them. The sample lists about 19,000 clones, around four fifths seen once, with around 23% in the top ten. This TCR was sampled from a human donor in good health. Material: CD4+ T cells from PBMCs, cultured in vitro. The chain uses TRBV14 and TRBJ1-1; 7 nucleotides line up with TRBD1. CDR3 protein: CASSPNSYRGNTEAFF. In DNA form, the CDR3 reads TGTGCCAGCAGCCCCAATTCTTACAGGGGGAACACTGAAGCTTTCTTT.